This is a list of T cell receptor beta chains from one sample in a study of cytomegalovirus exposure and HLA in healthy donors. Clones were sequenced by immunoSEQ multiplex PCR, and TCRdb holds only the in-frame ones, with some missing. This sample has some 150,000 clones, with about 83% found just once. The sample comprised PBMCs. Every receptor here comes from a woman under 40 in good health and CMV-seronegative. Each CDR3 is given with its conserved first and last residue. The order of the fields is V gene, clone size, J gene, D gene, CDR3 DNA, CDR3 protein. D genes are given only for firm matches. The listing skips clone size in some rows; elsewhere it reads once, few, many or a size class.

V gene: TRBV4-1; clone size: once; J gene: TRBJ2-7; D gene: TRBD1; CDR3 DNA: TGCGCCAGCAGCCAAGAAGCGGACAGGGGTTACGAGCAGTACTTC; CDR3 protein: CASSQEADRGYEQYF
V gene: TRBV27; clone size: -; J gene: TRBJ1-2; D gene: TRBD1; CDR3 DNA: TGTGCCAGCAGTAACCCCCCCCTCGGACAGGGAGGCTACACCTTC; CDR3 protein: CASSNPPLGQGGYTF
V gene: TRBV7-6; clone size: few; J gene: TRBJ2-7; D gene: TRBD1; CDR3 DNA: TGTGCCAGCAGCCCCCGCCCGACAGGGGGGGACTACGAGCAGTACTTC; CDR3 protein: CASSPRPTGGDYEQYF
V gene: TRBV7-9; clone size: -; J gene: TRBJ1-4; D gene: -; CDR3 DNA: TGTGCCAGCAGCTTAAAAGGGGAAACTAATGAAAAACTGTTTTTT; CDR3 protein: CASSLKGETNEKLFF
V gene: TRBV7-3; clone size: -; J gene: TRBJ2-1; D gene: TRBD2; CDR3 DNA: TGTGCCAGCAGCCCAAAACTAGCGGGAGGAGGGTTGTTCTTC; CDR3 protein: CASSPKLAGGGLFF
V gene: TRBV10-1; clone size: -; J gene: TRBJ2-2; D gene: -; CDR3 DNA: TGCGCCAGCAGTGTCGCCCGCGAGGGCGGGGAGCTGTTTTTT; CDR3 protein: CASSVAREGGELFF
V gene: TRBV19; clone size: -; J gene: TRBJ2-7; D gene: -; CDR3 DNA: TGTGCCAGTGGCCCCGGACAGACCTCCTACGAGCAGTACTTC; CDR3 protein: CASGPGQTSYEQYF
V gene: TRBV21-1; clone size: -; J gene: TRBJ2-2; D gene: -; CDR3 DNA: TGTGCCAGCAGCAAATCCCCAGGACAAAACACCGGGGAGCTGTTTTTT; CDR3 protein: CASSKSPGQNTGELFF
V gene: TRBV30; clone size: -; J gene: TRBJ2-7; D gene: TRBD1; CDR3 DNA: TGTGCCTGGAGTGTGGCAGGGGGTACGAACGAGCAGTACTTC; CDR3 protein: CAWSVAGGTNEQYF
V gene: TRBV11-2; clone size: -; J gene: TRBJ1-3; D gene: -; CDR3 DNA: TGTGCCAGCAGCTTGCAGGCTTCCTCTGGAAACACCATATATTTT; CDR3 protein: CASSLQASSGNTIYF
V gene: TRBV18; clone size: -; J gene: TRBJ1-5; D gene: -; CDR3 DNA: TGTGCCAGCTCCTCGGACATGGGCAATCAGCCCCAGCATTTT; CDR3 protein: CASSSDMGNQPQHF
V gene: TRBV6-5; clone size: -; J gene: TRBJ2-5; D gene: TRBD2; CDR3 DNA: TGTGCCAGCAGCCAATGGGGGAGGGGAGAGACCCAGTACTTC; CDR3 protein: CASSQWGRGETQYF
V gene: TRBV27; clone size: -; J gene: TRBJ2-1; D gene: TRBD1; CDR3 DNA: TGTGCCAGCAGTTCCGGCGGGACAGGCGGCAATGAGCAGTTCTTC; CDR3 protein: CASSSGGTGGNEQFF
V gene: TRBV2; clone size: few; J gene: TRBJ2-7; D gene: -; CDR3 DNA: TGTGCCAGCAGGGTTGAGTCGGGACTGGGATACTACGAGCAGTACTTC; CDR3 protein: CASRVESGLGYYEQYF
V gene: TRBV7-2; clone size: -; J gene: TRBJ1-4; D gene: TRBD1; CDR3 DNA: TGTGCCAGCAGCGCACAGGGGGTTAATGAAAAACTGTTTTTT; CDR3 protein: CASSAQGVNEKLFF
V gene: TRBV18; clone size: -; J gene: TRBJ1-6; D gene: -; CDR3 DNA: TGTGCCAGCTCCCCTATGCCTGGCGGGGATTCACCCCTCCACTTT; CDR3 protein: CASSPMPGGDSPLHF
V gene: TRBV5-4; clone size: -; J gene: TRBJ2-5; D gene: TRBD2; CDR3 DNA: TGTGCCAGCAGTAGCGGGAGGGCCCAAGAGACCCAGTACTTC; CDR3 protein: CASSSGRAQETQYF
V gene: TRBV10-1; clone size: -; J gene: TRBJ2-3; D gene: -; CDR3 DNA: TGCGCCCACACGTATTCAGATACGCAGTATTTT; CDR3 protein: CAHTYSDTQYF
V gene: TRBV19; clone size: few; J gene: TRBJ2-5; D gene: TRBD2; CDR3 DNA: TGTGCCAGCTCCAATAGCGGGGGGGCACGGGAGACCCAGTACTTC; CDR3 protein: CASSNSGGARETQYF
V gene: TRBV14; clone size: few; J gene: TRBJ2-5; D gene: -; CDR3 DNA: TGTGCCAGCAGGCGGGACAGCCAAGAGACCCAGTACTTC; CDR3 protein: CASRRDSQETQYF
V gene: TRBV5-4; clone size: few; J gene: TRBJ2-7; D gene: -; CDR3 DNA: TGTGCCAGCAGCTTGGCCGGCTCCTACGAGCAGTACTTC; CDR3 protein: CASSLAGSYEQYF
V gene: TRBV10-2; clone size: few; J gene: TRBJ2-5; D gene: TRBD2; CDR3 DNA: TGCGCCAGCAGAGCGGGGTCAGGGAAGACCCAGTACTTC; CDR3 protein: CASRAGSGKTQYF
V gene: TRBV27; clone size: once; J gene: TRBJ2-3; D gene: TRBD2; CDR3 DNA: TGTGCCAGCAGTAAGCGGGGGTATACGCAGTATTTT; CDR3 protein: CASSKRGYTQYF
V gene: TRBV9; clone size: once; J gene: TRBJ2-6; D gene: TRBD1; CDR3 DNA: TGTGCCAGCAGCGTCGGGACAGGCCGCTCTGGGGCCAACGTCCTGACTTTC; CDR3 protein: CASSVGTGRSGANVLTF
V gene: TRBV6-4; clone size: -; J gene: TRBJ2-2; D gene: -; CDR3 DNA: TGTGCCGGCAGTGAGACACAGACGAACACCGGGGAGCTGTTTTTT; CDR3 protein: CAGSETQTNTGELFF
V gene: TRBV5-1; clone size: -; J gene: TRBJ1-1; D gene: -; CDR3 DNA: TGCGCCAGCAGCTTGATCAGGTATGGAAACACTGAAGCTTTCTTT; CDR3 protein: CASSLIRYGNTEAFF